This T cell receptor (beta chain) was documented in a study of Ad26.COV2.S vaccination and SARS-CoV-2 variants. Study-level background: The vaccine Ad26.COV2.S was put into the muscle once, or twice with 56 days between.

CDR1 and CDR2 from the germline V gene are SGHKS and YYEKEE (reference sequence). The germline V and J ends were trimmed by 3 bases and 9 bases, with 16 bases remaining between them. The CDR3 has 13 residues. Clones were sequenced by immunoSEQ multiplex PCR, and TCRdb holds only the in-frame ones, with some missing. Among about half a million clones, 80% to 90% were seen once, and the ten largest hold 1.7%. This sample's treatment: some 19 received Ad26.COV2.S at low or high dose, single or two shots; roughly five received placebo; per-sample allocation not given. Sampling was performed 63 days after the first vaccine or placebo injection. This Boston cohort included adults aged 18-55 years.

The TCR sequence derives from a person aged 18-65 years who received the Ad26.COV2.S COVID-19 vaccine or a placebo. Sample: peripheral blood, taken in a trial of Ad26.COV2.S vaccine versus placebo. V usage is TRBV5-5 and J usage is TRBJ2-7; tentatively, D is TRBD1 or TRBD2 (5 bases each). As DNA, the CDR3 is TGTGCCAGCAGCTGGGGGATGGACCCCCCGCAGTACTTC. Translating it yields CASSWGMDPPQYF.